This is a list of T cell receptor beta chains from one sample in a study of OX40 agonist ivuxolimab in advanced cancers. The data were produced by immunoSEQ multiplex PCR, yet TCRdb's version contains in-frame clones alone and is incomplete. The sample comprises roughly 70,000 clones, around 89% of which are singletons, and 0.67% rests with the top ten. The input for sequencing was CD4+ or CD8+ T cells sorted from blood, taken in a trial of the OX40 agonist ivuxolimab. The receptor source for this set is an adult with an advanced solid tumor such as melanoma, head and neck, liver or kidney cancer. The CDR3 runs from the conserved cysteine through the conserved F or W. A D gene is named only where the DNA matches it firmly. Clone size is given for some rows only: seen once, a few or many times, or a class if the clone is expanded.

cdr3_length j_call clone_size v_call d_call cdr3_nt cdr3_aa
11 TRBJ2-1 . TRBV6-1 . TGTGCCATCAGTGGAGCAGATGAGCAGTTCTTC CAISGADEQFF
13 TRBJ2-2 few TRBV7-9 . TGTGCCAGCAGCTTGGGGTTGGGCGGGGAGCTGTTTTTT CASSLGLGGELFF
15 TRBJ2-2 . TRBV11-2 TRBD2 TGTGCCAGCAGCTTAGCGGGAGGTTCAACCGGGGAGCTGTTTTTT CASSLAGGSTGELFF
15 TRBJ2-1 . TRBV11-3 TRBD1 TGTGCCAGCAGCTTAGGACAGGGGGGTAGTAATGAGCAGTTCTTC CASSLGQGGSNEQFF
19 TRBJ2-1 . TRBV7-3 TRBD1 TGTGCCAGCAGCTTAACGACGGCCCGGGACAGGGGACTCTACAATGAGCAGTTCTTC CASSLTTARDRGLYNEQFF
17 TRBJ2-3 . TRBV5-1 . TGCGCCAGCAGCCTATCTGACTCTGGAACGGCCACAGATACGCAGTATTTT CASSLSDSGTATDTQYF
15 TRBJ2-5 once TRBV7-3 TRBD2 TGTGCCAGCAGCCTGGGACTAGCGGGAGTAGAGACCCAGTACTTC CASSLGLAGVETQYF
13 TRBJ2-1 . TRBV2 . TGTGCCAGCCACAGCCAGGGAGGAGGTGAGCAGTTCTTC CASHSQGGGEQFF
13 TRBJ2-1 . TRBV7-3 TRBD2 TGTGCCAGCAGCTTAGGGACTAGCCATGAGCAGTTCTTC CASSLGTSHEQFF
12 TRBJ2-1 few TRBV5-5 . TGTGCCAGCAGCTTTCTGGTCGATGAGCAGTTCTTC CASSFLVDEQFF
15 TRBJ2-5 . TRBV28 . TGTGCCAGCAGTGTCCCCGGGGCGGGCCAAGAGACCCAGTACTTC CASSVPGAGQETQYF
13 TRBJ1-2 . TRBV9 . TGTGCCAGCAGCGTAGAAGGGGTCCATGGCTACACCTTC CASSVEGVHGYTF
16 TRBJ2-7 . TRBV10-2 TRBD2 TGCGCCAGTAGATCGATCGGGACTAGCGGGGCTTACGAGCAGTACTTC CASRSIGTSGAYEQYF
14 TRBJ1-1 medium-sized TRBV4-1 . TGCGCCAGCAGCCGTGGGACCCTGAACACTGAAGCTTTCTTT CASSRGTLNTEAFF
14 TRBJ2-1 . TRBV19 TRBD2 TGTGCCAGCCGACTAGCGGGGCTTGACAATGAGCAGTTCTTC CASRLAGLDNEQFF
13 TRBJ1-2 once TRBV5-4 . TGTGCCAGCAGCTCCATAAGGAACTATGGCTACACCTTC CASSSIRNYGYTF
14 TRBJ2-7 once TRBV6-5 TRBD2 TGTGCCAGCAGGTCTAGCGGGAGCTCCTACGAGCAGTACTTC CASRSSGSSYEQYF
16 TRBJ2-7 . TRBV28 TRBD2 TGTGCCAGCAGTCCGTGGACTAGCGGGAGGAAGTACGAGCAGTACTTC CASSPWTSGRKYEQYF
15 TRBJ2-2 . TRBV5-1 TRBD1 TGCGCCAGCAGCCAGGGACAGGCGAACACCGGGGAGCTGTTTTTT CASSQGQANTGELFF
14 TRBJ2-1 . TRBV29-1 . TGCAGCGTCTGCCCGTCCCCGAACTACAATGAGCAGTTCTTC CSVCPSPNYNEQFF
18 TRBJ2-4 . TRBV7-8 TRBD2 TGTGCCAGCAGCCCTCCCCGACGGACTAGCGGGGCCAAAAACATTCAGTACTTC CASSPPRRTSGAKNIQYF
14 TRBJ1-2 . TRBV4-1 . TGCGCCAGCAGCCAAGACGTCAGGGCGGAAGGCTACACCTTC CASSQDVRAEGYTF
13 TRBJ2-5 . TRBV10-3 TRBD2 TGTGCCATCGCGCGGGAGTTCGGGGAGACCCAGTACTTC CAIAREFGETQYF
14 TRBJ2-7 . TRBV6-5 TRBD2 TGTGCCAGCAGTAGGACTAGCGGACTTTACGAGCAGTACTTC CASSRTSGLYEQYF
16 TRBJ2-3 . TRBV4-1 TRBD2 TGCGCCAGCAGCCAAGATGGGACTAGCGGGGCAGATACGCAGTATTTT CASSQDGTSGADTQYF
13 TRBJ2-1 . TRBV30 . TGTGCCTGGAATTCCCAGCCGGAGGATGAGCAGTTCTTC CAWNSQPEDEQFF
15 TRBJ2-7 . TRBV6-5 TRBD1 TGTGCCAGCAGTTCAGGGGACAGGGGATCTGGGGAGCAGTACTTC CASSSGDRGSGEQYF
13 TRBJ2-7 . TRBV27 TRBD1 TGTGCCAGCAGACGGGACAGGGGCCCCGAGCAGTACTTC CASRRDRGPEQYF
15 TRBJ1-2 . TRBV4-2 . TGTGCCAGCAGCCAAGAGAGGGGGGCGGTGGGAGGCTACACCTTC CASSQERGAVGGYTF
15 TRBJ2-7 few TRBV28 . TGTGCCAGCAGTTCCCCCGGGACGGCCAACTACGAGCAGTACTTC CASSSPGTANYEQYF
14 TRBJ2-4 . TRBV15 . TGTGCCACCAGCAGAGAGCTGGCCAAAAACATTCAGTACTTC CATSRELAKNIQYF
15 TRBJ1-4 . TRBV30 . TGTGCCTGGAGTGTACGATTGGTCCTCGGAGAAAAACTGTTTTTT CAWSVRLVLGEKLFF
14 TRBJ2-5 . TRBV7-9 . TGTGCCAGCAGCTTGTCAGTCACCCGTGGGACCCAGTACTTC CASSLSVTRGTQYF
14 TRBJ1-2 once TRBV4-2 TRBD1 TGTGCCAGCAGCCAAGAACAGGGGGCGGAGGGCTACACCTTC CASSQEQGAEGYTF
15 TRBJ1-5 few TRBV6-1 . TGTGCCAGCAGTGAAATGGGCACCCTCAATCAGCCCCAGCATTTT CASSEMGTLNQPQHF
15 TRBJ2-7 . TRBV28 . TGTGCCAGCAGTTTAAGGGACCCGAGCTCCTACGAGCAGTACTTC CASSLRDPSSYEQYF
12 TRBJ1-2 . TRBV6-5 . TGTGCCGCGACCCGGGGGAAAGATGGCTACACCTTC CAATRGKDGYTF
14 TRBJ2-5 . TRBV6-1 TRBD2 TGTGCCATCGAACTAGCGGGAGGGATGGAGACCCAGTACTTC CAIELAGGMETQYF
14 TRBJ2-7 . TRBV19 TRBD1 TGTGCCAGTAGTAGGGACAGGGGGTCCTACGAGCAGTACTTC CASSRDRGSYEQYF
15 TRBJ1-1 . TRBV10-1 . TGCGCCAGCAGTGAGTCGAAGGGGGGGGTCACTGAAGCTTTCTTT CASSESKGGVTEAFF
14 TRBJ1-2 . TRBV15 TRBD1 TGTGCCACCAGCAGAATTACAGGGGTCGGTGGCTACACCTTC CATSRITGVGGYTF
11 TRBJ1-2 few TRBV6-5 . TGTGCCAGCAGACATGCCAAAGGCTACACCTTC CASRHAKGYTF
16 TRBJ1-4 once TRBV4-2 . TGTGCCAGCAGCCAAGATCGGCCAGTAGGGAATGAAAAACTGTTTTTT CASSQDRPVGNEKLFF
13 TRBJ2-7 few TRBV5-1 . TGCGCCAGCAGCTTGGATTTAGGGTACGAGCAGTACTTC CASSLDLGYEQYF
15 TRBJ2-1 . TRBV28 . TGTGCCAGCAGTTACTGGAAGGGGCCCAACAATGAGCAGTTCTTC CASSYWKGPNNEQFF
14 TRBJ1-6 . TRBV5-1 TRBD1 TGCGCCAGCACACCGGGACAGCTCGGCTCACCCCTCCACTTT CASTPGQLGSPLHF
15 TRBJ1-6 . TRBV5-4 . TGTGCCAGCAGCTTGGGGTTCCAACCGAATTCACCCCTCCACTTT CASSLGFQPNSPLHF
17 TRBJ2-7 once TRBV14 TRBD1 TGTGCCAGCAGCCTTCTGGTCGGAGGACAGGGGGCTTACGAGCAGTACTTC CASSLLVGGQGAYEQYF
16 TRBJ2-2 . TRBV21-1 . TGTGCCAGCAGCAAAGTGCTAGGGGAGAACACCGGGGAGCTGTTTTTT CASSKVLGENTGELFF
15 TRBJ2-3 . TRBV6-5 . TGTGCCAGCAGTTTGGACCGCGGATTCACAGATACGCAGTATTTT CASSLDRGFTDTQYF
12 TRBJ2-5 . TRBV6-6 . TGTGCCAGCAGCCCCACGGCCGGGACCCAGTACTTC CASSPTAGTQYF
13 TRBJ1-1 few TRBV7-8 . TGTGCCAGCACCTTGAGCGGGAACACTGAAGCTTTCTTT CASTLSGNTEAFF
17 TRBJ1-6 . TRBV5-1 . TGCGCCAGCAGCTTGGGGGACCCCGGTCGAGATAATTCACCCCTCCACTTT CASSLGDPGRDNSPLHF
16 TRBJ2-1 . TRBV5-1 TRBD1 TGCGCCAGCAGCTTTAGGGGGCGGCCCCGAGGCAATGAGCAGTTCTTC CASSFRGRPRGNEQFF
15 TRBJ2-3 . TRBV6-5 TRBD2 TGTGCCACCCATCGGGGACTAGCGGGAGGGGATACGCAGTATTTT CATHRGLAGGDTQYF
14 TRBJ2-1 . TRBV10-3 TRBD2 TGTGCCATCAGGCCTAGCGGAACTTACAATGAGCAGTTCTTC CAIRPSGTYNEQFF
15 TRBJ1-2 . TRBV2 TRBD1 TGTGCCAGCGGGACAGGGCGACGGGCCCACTATGGCTACACCTTC CASGTGRRAHYGYTF
16 TRBJ2-2 . TRBV6-1 TRBD1 TGTGCCAGCAGTGAAAGGGACAGGGGGTTGAACGGGGAGCTGTTTTTT CASSERDRGLNGELFF